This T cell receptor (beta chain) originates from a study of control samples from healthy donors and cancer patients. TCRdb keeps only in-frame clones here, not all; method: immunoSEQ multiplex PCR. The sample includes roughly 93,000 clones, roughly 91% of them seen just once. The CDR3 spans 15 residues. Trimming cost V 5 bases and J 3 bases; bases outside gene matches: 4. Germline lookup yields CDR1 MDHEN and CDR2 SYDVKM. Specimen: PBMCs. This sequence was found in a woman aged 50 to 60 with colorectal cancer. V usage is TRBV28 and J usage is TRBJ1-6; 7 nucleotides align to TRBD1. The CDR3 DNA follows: TGTGCCAGCAGTGGACAGGAGATCTATAATTCACCCCTCCACTTT. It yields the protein CASSGQEIYNSPLHF. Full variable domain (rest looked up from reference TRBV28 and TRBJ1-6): DVKVTQSSRYLVKRTGEKVFLECVQDMDHENMFWYRQDPGLGLRLIYFSYDVKMKEKGDIPEGYSVSREKKERFSLILESASTNQTSMYLCASSGQEIYNSPLHFGNGTRLTVT.